This is a list of T cell receptor beta chains from one sample in a study of response to subunit inactivated influenza vaccine. From the RT-PCR reads, TCRdb called clonotypes with MiXCR, one entry per CDR3 protein. This sample has around 580,000 distinct CDR3 sequences; about 12% occur once, and the top ten carry about a tenth. Sample: PBMCs from blood, taken on the day of vaccination. The receptor source for this set is a man aged 50-59 years who received an inactivated influenza vaccine. The CDR3 runs from the conserved cysteine through the conserved F or W. D genes are given only for firm matches. A row's size may be missing; if present it is once, few, many or a size class.

J gene | clone size | V gene | D gene | CDR3 protein | CDR3 DNA
TRBJ2-4 | - | TRBV7-9 | TRBD2 | CASSSLAGVHIQYF | TGTGCCAGCAGCTCTCTAGCGGGAGTACACATTCAGTACTTC
TRBJ2-7 | few | TRBV13 | - | CASSSGRSSYEQYF | TGTGCCAGCAGCTCGGGGCGCAGCTCCTACGAGCAGTACTTC
TRBJ2-6 | few | TRBV7-8 | - | CASSSPRPYHGPNVLTF | TGTGCCAGCAGCTCCCCCCGGCCTTACCATGGCCCCAACGTCCTGACTTTC
TRBJ1-3 | - | TRBV5-1 | TRBD1 | CASSPSGTGAGNTIYF | TGCGCCAGCAGCCCATCCGGGACAGGGGCTGGAAACACCATATATTTT
TRBJ1-5 | few | TRBV6-2/TRBV6-3 | TRBD1 | CASSWGQGGLSNQPQHF | TGTGCCAGCAGCTGGGGACAGGGGGGGCTTAGCAATCAGCCCCAGCATTTT
TRBJ2-2 | many | TRBV6-1 | TRBD2 | CASRPRTSGGPNTGELFF | TGTGCCAGCAGACCCAGGACTAGCGGGGGACCTAACACCGGGGAGCTGTTTTTT
TRBJ2-1 | - | TRBV7-2 | - | CASSLGALADEQFF | TGTGCCAGCAGCTTGGGGGCGCTAGCAGACGAGCAGTTCTTC
TRBJ1-1 | - | TRBV4-2 | - | CASSPGLWCTEAFF | TGTGCCAGCAGCCCCGGGCTTTGGTGCACTGAAGCTTTCTTT
TRBJ1-6 | few | TRBV5-1 | - | CASSEGPSNSPLHF | TGCGCCAGCAGCGAGGGACCGAGTAATTCACCCCTCCACTTT
TRBJ2-2 | - | TRBV16 | - | CASSQKTNGELFF | TGTGCCAGCAGCCAAAAGACAAACGGGGAGCTGTTTTTT
TRBJ2-4 | few | TRBV2 | - | CASRALAKNIQYF | TGTGCCAGCAGGGCACTAGCCAAAAACATTCAGTACTTC
TRBJ2-1 | - | TRBV27 | TRBD2 | CASSLRGVSSYNEQFF | TGTGCCAGCAGTTTACGGGGGGTAAGCTCCTACAATGAGCAGTTCTTC
TRBJ2-2 | many | TRBV11-2 | - | CASSLSLAGRITGELFF | TGTGCCAGCAGCTTATCCCTTGCAGGGAGAATCACCGGGGAGCTGTTTTTT
TRBJ2-1 | - | TRBV11-3 | TRBD2 | CASSLGTSGGFNEQFF | TGTGCCAGCAGCTTAGGGACTAGCGGGGGATTCAATGAGCAGTTCTTC
TRBJ2-7 | few | TRBV28 | - | CASSFWGQGTPYEQYF | TGTGCCAGCAGTTTTTGGGGGCAGGGGACCCCCTACGAGCAGTACTTC
TRBJ2-1 | few | TRBV4-2 | - | CASSQNKGNEQFF | TGTGCCAGCAGCCAAAACAAGGGGAATGAGCAGTTCTTC
TRBJ1-2 | - | TRBV6-2/TRBV6-3 | TRBD1 | CASSHDRGGYTF | TGTGCCAGCAGTCATGACAGGGGCGGCTACACCTTC
TRBJ1-5 | few | TRBV7-9 | - | CASSLDGFAGIQPQHF | TGTGCCAGCAGCTTAGATGGGTTTGCAGGGATTCAGCCCCAGCATTTT
TRBJ1-4 | - | TRBV24-1 | - | CATSDRQSFNEKLFF | TGTGCCACCAGTGACCGACAGTCATTTAATGAAAAACTGTTTTTT
TRBJ2-2 | - | TRBV20-1 | - | CSARFGQGTGELFF | TGCAGTGCTAGGTTTGGGCAGGGCACCGGGGAGCTGTTTTTT
TRBJ1-2 | - | TRBV6-5 | - | CASSYGVGTHYGYTF | TGTGCCAGCAGTTACGGCGTAGGGACCCACTATGGCTACACCTTC
TRBJ2-3 | few | TRBV28 | TRBD2 | CASLNAGTSRPTDTQYF | TGTGCCAGCTTGAACGCCGGGACTAGCCGACCCACGGATACGCAGTATTTT
TRBJ1-6 | - | TRBV12-3/TRBV12-4 | - | CASSLNPSSYNSPLHF | TGTGCCAGCAGTTTAAATCCGAGCTCCTATAATTCACCCCTCCACTTT
TRBJ2-1 | many | TRBV18 | TRBD2 | CASSPRGTSGSSYNEQFF | TGTGCCAGCTCACCACGCGGGACTAGCGGGAGTAGTTACAATGAGCAGTTCTTC
TRBJ1-5 | many | TRBV12-3/TRBV12-4 | TRBD1 | CASSLFGTGSGGWSNQPQHF | TGTGCCAGCAGTTTATTTGGGACAGGGAGTGGGGGGTGGAGCAATCAGCCCCAGCATTTT
TRBJ2-7 | - | TRBV5-1 | TRBD1 | CASSLKGQGNYEQYF | TGCGCCAGCAGCTTGAAGGGACAGGGGAACTACGAGCAGTACTTC
TRBJ2-3 | many | TRBV20-1 | TRBD2 | CSARRASGSGDTQYF | TGCAGTGCTAGACGGGCTAGCGGGAGCGGAGATACGCAGTATTTT
TRBJ1-6 | - | TRBV20-1 | - | CSASLAGFNSPLHF | TGCAGTGCTAGCTTGGCAGGCTTTAATTCACCCCTCCACTTT
TRBJ2-7 | - | TRBV13 | TRBD2 | CASSSSRTSGYEQYF | TGTGCCAGCAGCTCATCTAGGACTAGCGGGTACGAGCAGTACTTC
TRBJ2-1 | - | TRBV20-1 | - | CSARLDITEQFF | TGCAGTGCTAGACTAGATATTACTGAGCAGTTCTTC
TRBJ2-3 | - | TRBV29-1 | - | CSVAATMTDTQYF | TGCAGCGTTGCGGCGACGATGACAGATACGCAGTATTTT
TRBJ1-2 | - | TRBV6-2/TRBV6-3 | - | CASSYLYGNYGYTF | TGTGCCAGCAGTTATCTCTATGGAAACTATGGCTACACCTTC
TRBJ2-7 | - | TRBV11-2 | - | CAAGPTYEQYF | TGTGCCGCAGGTCCAACCTACGAGCAGTACTTC
TRBJ1-6 | - | TRBV12-3/TRBV12-4 | - | CASSFSGSPLHF | TGTGCCAGCAGTTTTAGTGGCTCACCCCTCCACTTT
TRBJ2-1 | - | TRBV7-2 | - | CASSLEQPYNEQFF | TGTGCCAGCAGCTTGGAACAGCCCTACAATGAGCAGTTCTTC
TRBJ1-4 | few | TRBV13 | TRBD1 | CASSVQGASEKLFF | TGTGCCAGCAGCGTACAGGGGGCAAGTGAAAAACTGTTTTTT
TRBJ2-7 | few | TRBV7-6 | TRBD1 | CASSTGTGAAYEQYF | TGTGCCAGCAGCACGGGGACAGGGGCCGCCTACGAGCAGTACTTC
TRBJ2-1 | many | TRBV5-6 | TRBD2 | CASSVGLAGDRSYNEQFF | TGTGCCAGCAGCGTGGGACTAGCGGGAGACCGCTCCTACAATGAGCAGTTCTTC
TRBJ2-5 | few | TRBV5-5 | - | CASSLLDGTQETQYF | TGTGCCAGCAGCCTCTTAGACGGAACACAAGAGACCCAGTACTTC
TRBJ1-5 | - | TRBV20-1 | - | CSARDFARGDNQPQHF | TGCAGTGCTAGAGATTTTGCCAGGGGCGACAATCAGCCCCAGCATTTT
TRBJ2-3 | - | TRBV12-3/TRBV12-4 | TRBD2 | CASSPRLAGGNTDTQYF | TGTGCCAGCAGTCCCAGACTAGCGGGAGGTAACACAGATACGCAGTATTTT
TRBJ1-1 | few | TRBV12-3/TRBV12-4 | TRBD1 | CASSPLQGMNTEAFF | TGTGCCAGCAGTCCTCTACAGGGGATGAACACTGAAGCTTTCTTT
TRBJ2-1 | few | TRBV12-3/TRBV12-4 | - | CASSFISAFNEQFF | TGTGCCAGCAGTTTTATATCGGCTTTCAATGAGCAGTTCTTC
TRBJ2-1 | few | TRBV29-1 | TRBD2 | CSVTRGLADEQFF | TGCAGCGTAACTAGGGGACTAGCCGATGAGCAGTTCTTC
TRBJ1-5 | few | TRBV7-8 | - | CASSPRGSLQPQHF | TGTGCCAGCAGCCCAAGAGGCTCCCTTCAGCCCCAGCATTTT
TRBJ2-1 | - | TRBV27 | - | CASSTVAGVNEQFF | TGTGCCAGCAGTACCGTCGCAGGGGTAAATGAGCAGTTCTTC
TRBJ2-7 | few | TRBV5-1 | - | CASSLTGARGTYEQYF | TGCGCCAGCAGCTTGACGGGGGCGAGGGGGACCTACGAGCAGTACTTC
TRBJ2-1 | few | TRBV5-6 | - | CASSFRAPNSYNEQFF | TGTGCCAGCAGCTTTAGGGCCCCCAACTCCTACAATGAGCAGTTCTTC